The 6 T cell receptor beta chains presented below share a single source sample, sequenced in a study of T cell repertoires in cytomegalovirus infection. MiXCR, applied by TCRdb to the reads, yields one record per CDR3 protein. Of about 190,000 distinct CDR3 sequences in the sample, approximately 30% were seen once. Sequenced: PBMCs. Receptors originate from a human donor in good health (CMV status not recorded). Some clones in this sample may be carry-over from other donors' samples.

The chain employs TRBV5-5 and TRBJ1-1, with D tentatively TRBD1 (6 bases). The germline CDR1 and CDR2 sequences are SGHKS and YYEKEE (reference sequence). The CDR3 totals 14 residues. Trimming stripped 6 bases from V and 1 base from J, with 13 bases between. Written as DNA, the CDR3 is TGTGCCAGCATCAACAGGGCTGGGAACACTGAAGCTTTCTTT. Translating it yields CASINRAGNTEAFF.

This chain links TRBV7-6 with TRBJ1-1, with D perhaps matching TRBD1 (5 bases). CDR1 and CDR2 from the germline V gene are SGHVS and FNYEAQ. This CDR3 is built from 13 residues. Trimming shortened V by 7 bases and J by 10 bases, and 19 bases separated the two germline ends. CDR3 amino acids: CASTTGTVFGAFF. The CDR3 nucleotides read TGTGCCAGCACCACGGGGACCGTTTTTGGAGCTTTCTTT.

This clonotype has a handful of counts. The chain uses TRBV6-2 or TRBV6-3 and TRBJ2-3; D is perhaps TRBD2 (5 bases). Trimming pared 6 bases from V and 2 bases from J, leaving 21 bases between. CDR3 length: 17 residues. Per germline, CDR1 MNHEY and CDR2 SVGEGT. CDR3 region: CASSLRVGGAITDTQYF. In DNA form, the CDR3 reads TGTGCCAGCAGCCTACGCGTTGGAGGTGCCATCACAGATACGCAGTATTTT.

The table lists this clonotype with a few counts. V gene TRBV29-1 combines with J gene TRBJ1-5; maybe TRBD1 (5 bases). Between the trimmed V and J ends, which lost 4 bases and 7 bases, there was a span of 14 bases. The CDR3 is 13 residues long. The germline V gene has CDR1 SQVTM and CDR2 ANQGSEA. The CDR3 is CSVAGQGVQPQHF. The CDR3 DNA is TGCAGCGTTGCAGGCCAGGGCGTCCAGCCCCAGCATTTT.

This clonotype was observed many times. V is TRBV7-8 and J is TRBJ2-2; D is possibly TRBD2 (6 bases). Germline lookup yields CDR1 SGHVS and CDR2 FQNEAQ. This CDR3 comprises 13 residues. V lost 7 bases to trimming and J lost 5 bases, with 11 bases between them. In DNA form, the CDR3 reads TGTGCCAGCACCAAGGGGAGGACCGGGGAGCTGTTTTTT. Amino acids: CASTKGRTGELFF. The full variable domain, in which reference TRBV7-8 and TRBJ2-2 provide the parts outside the CDR3, is GAGVSQSPRYKVAKRGQDVALRCDPISGHVSLFWYQQALGQGPEFLTYFQNEAQLDKSGLPSDRFFAERPEGSVSTLKIQRTQQEDSAVYLCASTKGRTGELFFGEGSRLTVL.

The chain is built from TRBV19 and TRBJ1-2; unclear D gene. Germline CDR1 LNHDA, CDR2 SQIVND (reference sequence). V dropped 7 bases and J dropped 0 bases, with 9 bases sitting between them. The CDR3 is made up of 13 amino acids. CDR3 in amino acids: CASNGPSNYGYTF. In DNA form, the CDR3 reads TGTGCCAGTAACGGACCGTCTAACTATGGCTACACCTTC.